This T cell receptor (beta chain) was found in a study of T cell repertoires in cytomegalovirus infection. Study at large: Shared public TCR beta signatures pointed to both CMV infection and a matching HLA type. Study-wide points: Summed frequency of public TCR beta families distinguished CMV carriers with the relevant HLA. HLA-C-restricted CMV-specific TCR beta clonotypes were dominant in the ex vivo response.

Germline V gene lookup returns CDR1 MNHEY and CDR2 SVGAGI. The CDR3 is 18 residues long. Trimming cost V 6 bases and J 3 bases; bases outside gene matches: 10. Each CDR3 protein gets one entry after TCRdb re-called the reads with MiXCR. This table has roughly 230,000 distinct CDR3 sequences, 6% to 8% appearing once. In this sample, this clonotype turned up many times. Its antigen remains unidentified. This receptor was obtained from a human donor in good health (CMV status not recorded). Some clones in this sample may be carry-over from other donors' samples. The source material was PBMCs. This chain links TRBV6-5 with TRBJ2-5; 16 bases match TRBD2. The CDR3 is CASSRGTSGGAFEETQYF. For the CDR3, the DNA is TGTGCCAGCAGCCGCGGGACTAGCGGGGGGGCCTTCGAAGAGACCCAGTACTTC.